The T cell receptor (beta chain) described here comes from a study of blood T cell repertoires in COVID-19. This clone occurred once. Repertoires were generated with immunoSEQ multiplex PCR, while TCRdb's copy carries only in-frame clones and drops some. The repertoire holds fewer than 350,000 clones, with around 85% as singletons. The CDR3 runs 14 residues. CDR1 and CDR2 (germline): MNHEY, SVGAGI. The V and J ends lost 3 bases and 8 bases, in that order; junction bases with no gene match: 7. Material for sequencing was PBMCs or T cells enriched from blood (not recorded which). The TCR originated in a young woman who had been exposed to COVID-19. The chain employs TRBV6-5 and TRBJ1-2, with 9 bases matching TRBD1. CDR3 residues: CASSYEQGAGGYTF. The CDR3 DNA reads as TGTGCCAGCAGTTATGAACAGGGGGCAGGGGGCTACACCTTC.